This T cell receptor beta chain appears in the sequencing data of a study of cytomegalovirus exposure and HLA in healthy donors. Whole-study results and caveats: The study assumed roughly uniform donor sequencing depth for presence/absence analyses. Later analysis reportedly placed an Asian-associated ancestry cluster below the roughly 690-donor mean in N-insertions.

PCR was performed using 60 Vbeta and 13 Jbeta primers. Profiled with immunoSEQ multiplex PCR; TCRdb holds only in-frame clones, not every one. Its table records just over 200,000 clones. Points on this clone: Its antigen is currently unknown. One end of the junction does not line up with germline, which may come from a read error.

These donors counted as nominally healthy when sampled, but unrecorded immune exposures were likely. The sequence was collected from a girl aged 2 to 10 in good health and CMV-seropositive. Sample: PBMCs.

The CDR3 reads CASSQDSTDTQYF. The CDR3 DNA sequence: TGTGCCAGCAGCCAGGACAGCACGGATACGCAGTATTTT. This rearrangement joins TRBV7-2 to TRBJ2-3, with D perhaps TRBD1 (6 bases). CDR1 and CDR2 (germline): SGHTA, FQGNSA. This CDR3 contains 13 residues.